This passage covers 24 T cell receptor beta chains from one sample sequenced in a study of blood T cell repertoires in COVID-19. Profiled with immunoSEQ multiplex PCR; TCRdb holds only in-frame clones, not every one. The sample has 490,000 or so clones; around 87% are singletons. Sequencing was performed on PBMCs or T cells enriched from blood (not recorded which). These receptors originate from a woman aged 35 to 49 who had recovered from COVID-19.

This chain uses TRBV19 with TRBJ1-5; D is unresolved. V shed 6 bases and J shed 5 bases, with 20 bases lying between them. CDR3 length equals 16 residues. Germline V gives CDR1 LNHDA, CDR2 SQIVND (reference sequence). CDR3 sequence: CASRSPRNGIYQPQHF. CDR3 nucleotides: TGTGCCAGTAGATCCCCCAGAAACGGGATCTATCAGCCCCAGCATTTT.

Only a few counts were recorded for this clone. V gene TRBV2 combines with J gene TRBJ1-2, with D uncertain. The CDR3 is made up of 12 amino acids. The V gene's germline CDR1 is SNHLY and CDR2 FYNNEI. V was shortened by 7 bases and J by 3 bases, with 9 bases between the two germline ends. This CDR3 is CASKYADYGYTF. The CDR3 nucleotides read TGTGCCAGCAAATATGCAGACTATGGCTACACCTTC.

The chain joins TRBV18 to TRBJ2-7; the D gene is possibly TRBD1 (6 bases). The V gene lost 3 bases and the J gene lost 1 base, with 7 bases spanning the gap. This CDR3 has 13 residues. Germline V gene data show CDR1 as KGHSH and CDR2 as LQKENI. CDR3 sequence (DNA): TGTGCCAGCTCACCCGGACAGTCCTACGAGCAGTACTTC. Its translation: CASSPGQSYEQYF.

The V gene is TRBV19, the J gene TRBJ2-3, with 11 bases lining up with TRBD2. V lost 3 bases and J lost 2; bases outside the gene matches: 10. CDR3 size: 18 residues. CDR1 is LNHDA, CDR2 SQIVND, per germline (reference sequence). The CDR3 DNA follows: TGTGCCAGTAGTATTTTTTACCGACTAGCGGGAAACACAGATACGCAGTATTTT. Protein product: CASSIFYRLAGNTDTQYF. The full variable domain, completed using reference TRBV19 and TRBJ2-3, is DGGITQSPKYLFRKEGQNVTLSCEQNLNHDAMYWYRQDPGQGLRLIYYSQIVNDFQKGDIAEGYSVSREKKESFPLTVTSAQKNPTAFYLCASSIFYRLAGNTDTQYFGPGTRLTVL.

The chain's CDR3 is CASSPPGGNEQFF. The CDR3 DNA reads as TGTGCCAGCTCACCGCCGGGGGGGAATGAGCAGTTCTTC. The V call is TRBV18, the J call TRBJ2-1; 8 bases fit TRBD2. Trimming took 3 bases from V and 7 from J; bases not matched to a gene: 2. The length of the CDR3 is 13 residues. From germline, CDR1 is KGHSH and CDR2 LQKENI. The variable domain in full, completed from reference TRBV18 and TRBJ2-1, reads NAGVMQNPRHLVRRRGQEARLRCSPMKGHSHVYWYRQLPEEGLKFMVYLQKENIIDESGMPKERFSAEFPKEGPSILRIQQVVRGDSAAYFCASSPPGGNEQFFGPGTRLTVL.

The chain joins TRBV7-9 to TRBJ1-2; D is uncertain. V lost 5 bases and J 6 bases, leaving 19 bases between the germline ends. Germline V gives CDR1 SEHNR, CDR2 FQNEAQ (reference sequence). The CDR3 runs to 15 residues. The CDR3 loop is CASSLGVVQIDGYTF. Here the CDR3 DNA reads TGTGCCAGCAGCCTGGGAGTTGTGCAGATCGATGGCTACACCTTC.

The chain employs TRBV6-2 or TRBV6-3 and TRBJ2-2; TRBD2 might be the D (6 bases). Trimming left V 5 bases short and J 2 bases short, with 15 bases between. Germline V gene data show CDR1 as MNHEY and CDR2 as SVGEGT. CDR3 length: 16 residues. CDR3 DNA: TGTGCCAGCAGTAAAAGGGGACTCGACAACACCGGGGAGCTGTTTTTT. Translated: CASSKRGLDNTGELFF.

This chain connects TRBV7-6 to TRBJ2-3; 8 bases are a match to TRBD2. From germline, CDR1 is SGHVS and CDR2 FNYEAQ. Germline trimming cut 5 bases from V and 6 bases from J; bases unmatched to any gene: 16. This CDR3 is built from 17 residues. CDR3 bases: TGTGCCAGCAGCCGTACACTGACGCGGGAGGCGGGGGATACGCAGTATTTT. Protein: CASSRTLTREAGDTQYF.

About this clone itself: The junction departs from the called germline gene at one end, perhaps through a read error. The V and J genes are TRBV2 and TRBJ2-3, with D uncertain. Germline lookup yields CDR1 SNHLY and CDR2 FYNNEI. The CDR3 loop spans 14 amino acids. DNA for the CDR3: TGTGCCAGCAGCCATGACATAAGCAAAGATACGCAGTATTTT. As protein: CASSHDISKDTQYF.

This sequence joins TRBV24-1 and TRBJ2-7, with 12 positions matching TRBD2. CDR3 length equals 17 residues. Germline V lookup: CDR1 KGHDR, CDR2 SFDVKD. The ends lost 3 bases at V and 0 bases at J; junction bases unmatched: 5. The CDR3 DNA follows: TGTGCCACCAGTGATCTGAAGACTAGCGGGAGCTCCTACGAGCAGTACTTC. Encoded protein: CATSDLKTSGSSYEQYF.

The rearrangement links TRBV5-8 to TRBJ2-7, with 9 nucleotides matching TRBD1. V shed 5 bases and J 4 bases; nucleotides not matched to a gene: 4. The CDR3 totals 13 residues. Germline loops: CDR1 SGHTS, CDR2 YDEGEE. The CDR3 sequence: CASRGQGSYEQYF. DNA of the CDR3: TGTGCCAGCAGGGGACAGGGATCTTACGAGCAGTACTTC.

In this sample, this clone turned up once. V gene TRBV5-1 combines with J gene TRBJ2-1; 13 bases are shared with TRBD2. The CDR3 is 18 amino acids. Germline CDR1 reads SGHRS; CDR2 reads YFSETQ. J gave up 4 bases and V 4 bases, and 11 bases lay outside the gene matches. CDR3 bases: TGCGCCAGCAGCCTGGGGACTAGCGGGATATCGATGTACAATGAGCAGTTCTTC. Translating gives CASSLGTSGISMYNEQFF.

The rearrangement links TRBV7-2 to TRBJ1-4; no definite D call. With 3 bases removed from V and 10 bases from J, the gap between germline ends came to 18 bases. Germline V gives CDR1 SGHTA, CDR2 FQGNSA. The CDR3 has 15 amino acids. CDR3 residues: CASSFGSARGGKLFF. The CDR3 DNA sequence: TGTGCCAGCAGCTTTGGGTCGGCCCGGGGTGGAAAACTGTTTTTT.

The chain is built from TRBV24-1 and TRBJ1-2; 8 positions agree with TRBD1. The V gene's germline CDR1 is KGHDR and CDR2 SFDVKD. The CDR3 has 13 residues. The trim removed 9 bases at V and 4 bases at J, leaving 6 bases unmatched. The CDR3 nucleotides read TGTGCCACCTCTAAAACAGGGGGCTATGGCTACACCTTC. Protein product: CATSKTGGYGYTF.

This chain uses TRBV9 with TRBJ1-4; 9 bases agree with TRBD1. Germline CDR1 and CDR2: SGDLS and YYNGEE. This CDR3 has 15 residues. The V and J ends lost 4 bases and 8 bases, in that order; junction bases with no gene match: 9. The CDR3 loop reads CASSISTGGDEKLFF. As DNA, the CDR3 is TGTGCCAGCAGCATTTCGACAGGGGGAGACGAAAAACTGTTTTTT.

J is TRBJ1-5 and V is TRBV27; 11 bases line up with TRBD1. Trimming at V came to 6 bases and at J to 5 bases, leaving 9 bases not matched to a gene. In germline, CDR1 is MNHEY, CDR2 SMNVEV (reference sequence). This CDR3 contains 16 residues. In DNA form, the CDR3 reads TGTGCCAGCAGCCCCGGCCGGGACAGGGGGGATCAGCCCCAGCATTTT. Translating it yields CASSPGRDRGDQPQHF.

The chain joins TRBV7-9 to TRBJ2-7; perhaps TRBD1 as D (7 bases). Trimming took off 5 bases at V and 4 bases at J, with 18 bases between the two ends. The CDR3 has 15 amino acids. Germline V gene lookup returns CDR1 SEHNR and CDR2 FQNEAQ (reference sequence). The CDR3 loop reads CASSLGAGGRYEQYF. CDR3 DNA: TGTGCCAGCAGCCTTGGGGCAGGGGGGCGATACGAGCAGTACTTC.

In its sample, this clone was seen once. This chain joins TRBV9 and TRBJ1-2; D not certain. The CDR3 sequence is 12 residues long. The germline V gene encodes CDR1 SGDLS and CDR2 YYNGEE. V was pared by 4 bases and J by 7 bases, with 11 bases between. This chain's CDR3 is CASSYLSGGYTF. In DNA form, the CDR3 reads TGTGCCAGCAGCTATCTCTCGGGTGGCTACACCTTC.

This chain links TRBV29-1 with TRBJ2-3, with 14 bases aligning to TRBD2. Germline V gene data show CDR1 as SQVTM and CDR2 as ANQGSEA. V dropped 6 bases and J dropped 6; count of bases not matched to a gene: 8. The CDR3 extends over 15 amino acids. CDR3 in DNA: TGCAGCGTGGGGGGGACTAGCGGGAGTTATGATACGCAGTATTTT. It encodes CSVGGTSGSYDTQYF.

The table lists this clone with a count of one. The chain is built from TRBV7-8 and TRBJ2-7; TRBD2 agrees at 11 bases. V lost 5 bases, J lost 6 bases, and 6 bases stayed unmatched. This CDR3 is 14 amino acids long. Germline CDR1 SGHVS, CDR2 FQNEAQ. The CDR3 is CASSPGLAAFEQYF. The CDR3 DNA is TGTGCCAGCAGCCCGGGACTAGCGGCCTTCGAGCAGTACTTC.

V is TRBV6-2 or TRBV6-3 and J is TRBJ1-2, with D maybe TRBD1 (6 bases). The V gene lost 2 bases and the J gene lost 3 bases, with 16 bases spanning the gap. The CDR3 sequence is 16 residues long. Germline V gene sequence: CDR1 MNHEY, CDR2 SVGEGT. In DNA, the CDR3 is TGTGCCAGCAGTTACGCGCGGTCGACAGGCGACTATGGCTACACCTTC. Protein sequence: CASSYARSTGDYGYTF.

Written as DNA, the CDR3 is TGTGCCAGCAGCAAGGGTTCGGACAGACACTCCTACGAGCAGTACTTC. Amino acid sequence: CASSKGSDRHSYEQYF. The chain links TRBV21-1 to TRBJ2-7; the table assigns TRBD1, which was not confirmed against the DNA. TRBV21-1 is termed a pseudogene. The CDR3 runs to 16 residues.

The V and J genes are TRBV28 and TRBJ1-2, with 8 bases lining up with TRBD1. The germline CDR1 and CDR2 sequences are MDHEN and SYDVKM. The CDR3 has 14 residues. The V gene end was trimmed by 6 bases and the J gene end by 4 bases; junction bases not matched to a gene: 7. The CDR3 region is CASRTGQAGYGYTF. CDR3 sequence (DNA): TGTGCCAGCAGAACGGGACAGGCCGGCTATGGCTACACCTTC.

The chain employs TRBV10-2 and TRBJ1-1; tentatively, D is TRBD1 (6 bases). Trimming pared 0 bases from V and 0 bases from J, leaving 14 bases between. CDR1 and CDR2 (germline): WSHSY, SAAADI. The CDR3 loop spans 17 amino acids. CDR3 DNA: TGCGCCAGCAGTGAGTCGAAGACAGGTGATTTGAACACTGAAGCTTTCTTT. Protein sequence: CASSESKTGDLNTEAFF.